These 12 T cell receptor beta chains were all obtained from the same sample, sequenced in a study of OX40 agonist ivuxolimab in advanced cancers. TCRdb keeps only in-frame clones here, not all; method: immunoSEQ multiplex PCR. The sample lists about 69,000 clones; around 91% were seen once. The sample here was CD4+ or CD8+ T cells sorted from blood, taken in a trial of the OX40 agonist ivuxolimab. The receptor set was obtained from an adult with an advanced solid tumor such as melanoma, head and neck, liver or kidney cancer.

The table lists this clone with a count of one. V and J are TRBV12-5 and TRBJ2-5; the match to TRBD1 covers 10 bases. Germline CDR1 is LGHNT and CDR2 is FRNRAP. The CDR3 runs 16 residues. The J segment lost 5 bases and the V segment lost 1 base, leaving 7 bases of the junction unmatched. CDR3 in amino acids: CASGLGDRGLSETQYF. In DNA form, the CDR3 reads TGTGCTAGTGGTTTGGGTGACAGGGGGCTTTCCGAGACCCAGTACTTC.

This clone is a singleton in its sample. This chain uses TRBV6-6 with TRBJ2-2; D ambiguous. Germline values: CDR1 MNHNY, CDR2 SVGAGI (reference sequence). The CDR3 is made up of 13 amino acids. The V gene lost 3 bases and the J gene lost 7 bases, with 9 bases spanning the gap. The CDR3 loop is CASSYDYSGELFF. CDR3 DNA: TGTGCCAGCAGTTATGATTATAGCGGGGAGCTGTTTTTT.

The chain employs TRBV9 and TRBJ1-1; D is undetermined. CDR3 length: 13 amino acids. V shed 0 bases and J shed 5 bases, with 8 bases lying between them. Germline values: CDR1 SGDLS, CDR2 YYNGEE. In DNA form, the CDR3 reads TGTGCCAGCAGCGTAGAGGAGGGTACTGAAGCTTTCTTT. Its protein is CASSVEEGTEAFF.

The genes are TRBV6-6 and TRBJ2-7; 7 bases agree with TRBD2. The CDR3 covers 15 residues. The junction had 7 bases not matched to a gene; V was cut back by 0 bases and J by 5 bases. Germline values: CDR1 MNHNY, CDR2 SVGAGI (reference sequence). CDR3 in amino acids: CASSYSGGSANEQYF. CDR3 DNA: TGTGCCAGCAGTTACTCGGGGGGGAGTGCGAACGAGCAGTACTTC.

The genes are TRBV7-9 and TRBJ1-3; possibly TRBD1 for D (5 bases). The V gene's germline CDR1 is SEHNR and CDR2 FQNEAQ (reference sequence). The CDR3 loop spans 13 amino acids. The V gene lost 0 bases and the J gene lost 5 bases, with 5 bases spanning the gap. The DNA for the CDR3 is TGTGCCAGCAGCTTAGCGGACAGAAACACCATATATTTT. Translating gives CASSLADRNTIYF.

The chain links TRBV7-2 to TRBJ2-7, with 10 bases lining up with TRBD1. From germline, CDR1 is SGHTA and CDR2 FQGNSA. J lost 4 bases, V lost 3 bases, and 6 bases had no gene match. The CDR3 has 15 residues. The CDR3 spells CASSFHGQGVYEQYF. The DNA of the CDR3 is TGTGCCAGCAGCTTTCACGGACAGGGGGTATACGAGCAGTACTTC.

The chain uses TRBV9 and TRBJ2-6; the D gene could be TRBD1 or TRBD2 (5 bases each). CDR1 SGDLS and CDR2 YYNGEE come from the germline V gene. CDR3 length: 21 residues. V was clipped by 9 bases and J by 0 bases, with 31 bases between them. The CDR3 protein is CATRGPRAICVWISGANVLTF. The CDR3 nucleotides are TGTGCCACTAGGGGACCAAGGGCCATTTGCGTTTGGATCTCTGGGGCCAACGTCCTGACTTTC.

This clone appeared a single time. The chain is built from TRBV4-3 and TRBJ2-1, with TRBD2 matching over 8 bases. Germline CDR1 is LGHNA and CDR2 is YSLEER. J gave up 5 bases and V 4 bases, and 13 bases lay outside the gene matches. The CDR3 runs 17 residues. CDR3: CASSPRTGGGSDNEQFF. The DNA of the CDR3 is TGCGCCAGCAGCCCAAGAACTGGCGGGGGGTCAGACAATGAGCAGTTCTTC.

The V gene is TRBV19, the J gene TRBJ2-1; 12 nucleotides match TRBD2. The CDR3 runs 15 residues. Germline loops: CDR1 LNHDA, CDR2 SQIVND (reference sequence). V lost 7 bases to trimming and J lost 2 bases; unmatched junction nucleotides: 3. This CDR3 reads CASTPSGRAYNEQFF. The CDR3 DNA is TGTGCCAGTACCCCTAGCGGGAGGGCCTACAATGAGCAGTTCTTC.

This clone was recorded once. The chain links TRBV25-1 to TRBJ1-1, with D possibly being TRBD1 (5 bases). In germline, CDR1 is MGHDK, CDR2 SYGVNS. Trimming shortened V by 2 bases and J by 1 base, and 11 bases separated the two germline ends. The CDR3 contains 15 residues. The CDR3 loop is CASSEEGVENTEAFF. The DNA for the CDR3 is TGTGCCAGCAGTGAAGAAGGGGTCGAGAACACTGAAGCTTTCTTT. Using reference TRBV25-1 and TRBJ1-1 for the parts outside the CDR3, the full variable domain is EADIYQTPRYLVIGTGKKITLECSQTMGHDKMYWYQQDPGMELHLIHYSYGVNSTEKGDLSSESTVSRIRTEHFPLTLESARPSHTSQYLCASSEEGVENTEAFFGQGTRLTVV.

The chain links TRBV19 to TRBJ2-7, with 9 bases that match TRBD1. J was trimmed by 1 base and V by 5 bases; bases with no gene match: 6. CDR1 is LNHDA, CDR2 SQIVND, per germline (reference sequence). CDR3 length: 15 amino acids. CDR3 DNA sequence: TGTGCCAGTAGTTTGTCGGGACAGGGTTCCTACGAGCAGTACTTC. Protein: CASSLSGQGSYEQYF.

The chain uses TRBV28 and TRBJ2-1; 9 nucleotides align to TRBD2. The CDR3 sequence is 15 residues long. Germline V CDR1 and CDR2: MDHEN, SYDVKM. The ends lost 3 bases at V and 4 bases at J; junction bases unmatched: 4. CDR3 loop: CASSLRGGFYNEQFF. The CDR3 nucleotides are TGTGCCAGCAGTTTGCGGGGGGGGTTTTACAATGAGCAGTTCTTC.